The entry below describes one T cell receptor (beta chain). Under the authors' procedure: The assay estimated nucleated cells by amplifying reference gene primers. Only in-frame clones appear in the TCRdb table, and some are missing; sequencing was by immunoSEQ multiplex PCR. The V and J calls and clone size come from that table; D and trimming were worked out from the DNA. The sample lists a few hundred thousand clones, about 85% occurring once. The sample belongs to a study of blood T cell repertoires in COVID-19. V was trimmed by 4 bases and J by 3 bases, leaving 6 bases between them. This CDR3 has 12 amino acids. Germline V CDR1 and CDR2: MNHEY, SMNVEV (reference sequence).

Sequenced input: peripheral blood. This chain uses TRBV27 with TRBJ1-2, with D uncertain. The clonotype originates from a human donor with COVID-19, enrolled during active disease. The donor label of this sample is uncertain. CDR3 sequence (DNA): TGTGCCAGCAGTTCCGGGGACTATGGCTACACCTTC. The encoded protein is CASSSGDYGYTF.